This entry lists 8 T cell receptor beta chains sequenced from one sample in a study of blood T cell repertoires in COVID-19. Profiling relied on immunoSEQ multiplex PCR, and the TCRdb table lists in-frame clones only, not all of them. The table shows under 150,000 clones, with about three quarters occurring only once. The sample consisted of peripheral blood. The receptors stem from a woman aged 50 to 60 with active or convalescent COVID-19.

This chain links TRBV7-9 with TRBJ1-2; D remains unclear. The germline gives CDR1 SEHNR, CDR2 FQNEAQ (reference sequence). Deletions cut 5 bases from V and 4 bases from J, with 14 bases between. CDR3 size: 14 residues. In nucleotides, the CDR3 is TGTGCCAGCAGCCCCTGGCGGGAGTCCTATGGCTACACCTTC. This codes for CASSPWRESYGYTF.

The rearrangement links TRBV6-1 to TRBJ2-7; D gene unclear. This CDR3 has 15 residues. V was pared by 1 base and J by 1 base, with 11 bases between. CDR1 and CDR2 from the germline V gene are MNHNS and SASEGT. The CDR3 here is CASSEEELRSYEQYF. The CDR3 bases are TGTGCCAGCAGTGAAGAGGAGCTGCGATCCTACGAGCAGTACTTC.

This rearrangement joins TRBV30 to TRBJ1-5, with D tentatively TRBD1 (5 bases). V shed 3 bases and J shed 3 bases, with 9 bases lying between them. Germline CDR1 reads GTSNPN; CDR2 reads SVGIG (reference sequence). The CDR3 is 13 amino acids. CDR3 coding DNA: TGTGCCTGGAGGGGAGGGGTCAATCAGCCCCAGCATTTT. Its translation: CAWRGGVNQPQHF.

The chain is built from TRBV5-1 and TRBJ2-5; TRBD1 matches 12 bases. J gave up 2 bases and V 2 bases, and 4 bases lay outside the gene matches. CDR1 is SGHRS and CDR2 is YFSETQ in the germline V gene. The CDR3 length is 16 residues. In DNA form, the CDR3 reads TGCGCCAGCAGCTTTGGGACAGGGGGCGAACAAGAGACCCAGTACTTC. Its protein is CASSFGTGGEQETQYF. Filled out from reference TRBV5-1 and TRBJ2-5, the complete variable domain reads KAGVTQTPRYLIKTRGQQVTLSCSPISGHRSVSWYQQTPGQGLQFLFEYFSETQRNKGNFPGRFSGRQFSNSRSEMNVSTLELGDSALYLCASSFGTGGEQETQYFGPGTRLLVL.

J is TRBJ2-1 and V is TRBV6-6; TRBD2 aligns across 8 bases. Per the germline V gene, CDR1 is MNHNY and CDR2 is SVGAGI (reference sequence). The CDR3 is 14 amino acids. Unmatched junction bases numbered 6, after V lost 4 bases and J lost 7 bases. CDR3 sequence (DNA): TGTGCCAGCAGTTCCCCCCCGGGGGGGAATGAGCAGTTCTTC. Translation: CASSSPPGGNEQFF.

The chain combines TRBV7-6 with TRBJ2-2; TRBD2 matches 7 bases. CDR1 is SGHVS and CDR2 is FNYEAQ in the germline V gene. The junction had 7 bases not matched to a gene; V was cut back by 6 bases and J by 0 bases. CDR3 length: 16 residues. The CDR3 protein is CASRATSPSNTGELFF. DNA for the CDR3: TGTGCCAGCAGAGCGACTAGCCCTTCGAACACCGGGGAGCTGTTTTTT.

The chain has TRBV28 and TRBJ1-2, with TRBD1 as a possible D gene (6 bases). The CDR3 sequence is 15 residues long. Trimming removed 5 bases from V and 3 bases from J, with 16 bases in between. CDR1 is MDHEN, CDR2 SYDVKM, per germline. CDR3 sequence: CASSPHRVQDYGYTF. In nucleotides, the CDR3 is TGTGCCAGCAGTCCACACAGGGTACAGGACTATGGCTACACCTTC.

The rearrangement uses TRBV28 and TRBJ1-2; D is unclear. V dropped 5 bases and J dropped 8 bases, with 12 bases sitting between them. The CDR3 is 12 amino acids. The germline V gene encodes CDR1 MDHEN and CDR2 SYDVKM. CDR3 nucleotide sequence: TGTGCCAGCAGTCCCCAGGCGGGGGGCTACACCTTC. It translates to CASSPQAGGYTF.